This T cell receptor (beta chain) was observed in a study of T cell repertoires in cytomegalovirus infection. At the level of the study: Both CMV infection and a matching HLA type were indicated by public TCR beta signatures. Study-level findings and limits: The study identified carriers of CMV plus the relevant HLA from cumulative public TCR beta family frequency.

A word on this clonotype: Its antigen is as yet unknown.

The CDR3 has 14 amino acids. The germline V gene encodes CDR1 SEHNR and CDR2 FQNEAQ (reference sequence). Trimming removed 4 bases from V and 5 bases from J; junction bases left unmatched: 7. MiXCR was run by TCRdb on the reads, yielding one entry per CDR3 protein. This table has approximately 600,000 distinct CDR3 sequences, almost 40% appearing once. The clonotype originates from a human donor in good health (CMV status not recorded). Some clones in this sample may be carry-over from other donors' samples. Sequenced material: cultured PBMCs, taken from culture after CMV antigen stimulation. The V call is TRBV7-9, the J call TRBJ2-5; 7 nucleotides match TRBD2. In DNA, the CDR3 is TGTGCCAGCAGCTATTCTCTAGCGGCGGAGACCCAGTACTTC. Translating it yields CASSYSLAAETQYF.